This T cell receptor (beta chain) was found in a study of Ad26.COV2.S vaccination and SARS-CoV-2 variants (dated by TCRdb to the early 2020s). About the investigation overall: Vaccine-arm donors came from COV1001, a multicentre, randomized, double-blind, placebo-controlled phase I-IIa trial of Ad26.COV2.S in healthy adults. Throughout the experiments and outcome assessment, investigators stayed blinded to trial group allocation. Trial participants were randomized into five groups of five: low-dose or high-dose Ad26.COV2.S given once or twice, or placebo on both occasions. Ad26.COV2.S was administered intramuscularly at 5 x 10^10 or 1 x 10^11 viral particles, either as a single shot or as two shots given 56 days apart. A total of approximately 32 samples were included in the TCR-sequenced set, comprising some 20 Ad26.COV2.S vaccine recipients, 5 placebo recipients and 8 SARS-CoV-2 convalescent individuals. TCRbeta repertoire sequencing served as the tool for gauging how specific and how broad the SARS-CoV-2-reactive T cell receptors were following Ad26.COV2.S vaccination. Here is what the overall study found, with its caveats: Spike-specific TCR breadth was higher in Ad26.COV2.S recipients than in placebo recipients (P = 0.0014). It was noted by the authors that total T cell responses may have been underestimated by the TCR breadth and depth analyses. Vaccine and placebo recipients had comparable non-spike TCR breadth, which fits with the vaccine containing only spike. After vaccination, substantial breadth of spike-specific CD8+ and CD4+ T cell responses was reported. Comparing responses between vaccine doses or regimens was not something the study was powered to do.

CDR1 and CDR2 are drawn from the germline V gene: ENHRY, SYGVKD. From its cysteine to its phenylalanine, the CDR3 spans 14 amino acids. CDR3 DNA is the only sequence kept; it has 42 bases, read in frame from the first base. Germline trimming amounts to 7 bases on V and 9 bases on J, with 13 as the count of junction bases outside the gene matches. The immunoSEQ Assay was used to sequence TCRbeta CDR3 regions. After extraction, genomic DNA underwent amplification by bias-controlled multiplex PCR, followed by high-throughput sequencing. On the authors' methods: Collapsing and filtering of sequences were performed to quantify the absolute abundance of each unique TCRbeta CDR3 region. Usable DNA was measured by amplifying reference genes present in all nucleated cells, and TCRbeta template counts were normalized to that usable DNA to estimate T cell fraction. Repertoire TCRs were annotated as SARS-CoV-2-specific when V gene, CDR3 amino acid sequence and J gene were exactly matched to a known reactive TCR set. The reference SARS-CoV-2 TCR set was derived from MIRA and filtered for enrichment in COVID-19-positive ImmuneCODE repertoires, a step that removed public or cross-reactive TCRs. Using the MIRA antigens, annotated TCRs were further analysed by specific ORF or by position within an ORF. Breadth was defined as annotated unique rearrangements over total unique productive rearrangements; depth was the summed frequency of those rearrangements. TCR breadth was compared between groups using two-sided Wilcoxon rank-sum tests. This is the immuneACCESS table as TCRdb keeps it, with only in-frame sequences that have V and J called. A part of the clones is gone; compared with another copy, unresolved V genes explain less than half, and the rest is unexplained. V and J calls and clone size are copied from that table; D and trimming were computed from the DNA. The sample table lists roughly 400,000 clones, roughly 90% of them with a count of one. The ten top clones hold approximately 1.7% of the sample.

The treatment or condition label here, explained by the study, means: approximately 18 received Ad26.COV2.S at low or high dose, single or two shots; five or six received placebo; per-sample allocation not given. Repertoires of vaccine and placebo recipients were sequenced from samples collected on day 63 after the first injection. In Cohort 1b, 25 adults aged 18-55 years were enrolled at a single site in Boston, USA, between 29 July and 7 August 2020. As a vaccine, Ad26.COV2.S was a replication-incompetent adenovirus type 26 vector that expressed a prefusion-stabilized SARS-CoV-2 spike protein derived from the original Wuhan strain. This clone was seen only a few times. Which antigen it targets is not known. The sample holds no much larger clone one base away, and base qualities are not on file.

The rearranged chain carries TRBV10-3 and TRBJ2-7; TRBD1 lines up with 9 middle nucleotides. The sequencing here drew on peripheral blood, taken in a trial of Ad26.COV2.S vaccine versus placebo. The origin of this receptor is a person between 18 and 65 years old who received the Ad26.COV2.S COVID-19 vaccine or a placebo. CDR3 loop: CAITQTPDRGWQYF. The nucleotide sequence reads TGTGCCATCACCCAAACCCCCGACAGGGGGTGGCAGTACTTC.